This T cell receptor (beta chain) was documented in a study of cytomegalovirus exposure and HLA in healthy donors (dated by TCRdb to about 2017). With respect to the entire study: In an earlier analysis of about 560 of the donors, less than 350 Gb of sequence data and roughly 100 million unique TCR beta sequences from 180 million or so T cells were reported. The study combined high-throughput TCR immunosequencing, statistical association of individual TCRs with disease status, and machine learning to predict cytomegalovirus infection status. Besides the first cohort of roughly 660 subjects, a separate validation cohort made up of over 100 different subjects was used. Donor age, sex, ethnicity and CMV serostatus were compiled alongside the repertoire data. A later analysis re-examined previously published TCR beta repertoires from just over 650 donors and added high-resolution HLA genotyping to investigate patterns of TCR occurrence. Several DR-DQ haplotypes were handled as single units for association and clustering because linkage in the cohort was strong. The later analysis used no new phenotypic data to find candidate immune exposures, relying instead on TCR beta sequences and their occurrence across donors. An earlier analysis of around 540 of the donors applied high-throughput TCR beta sequencing to assess whether each TCR beta V gene segment acted as functional or pseudogenic. Typing coverage varied by locus: roughly 629-630 donors for A, B, C, DRB1 and DQB1; approximately 520 for DQA1; over 600 for DPA1; approximately 450 for DPB1. Class I and class II HLA loci were covered by the typing at four-digit resolution. The study aimed to test whether signatures of past pathogen exposure could be identified by cataloging public T cell receptors. An early release that covered about 600 HLA-typed donors contained about 300 gigabases of sequencing data and 75 million to 100 million unique TCR sequences. The study used immunosequencing to profile the T cell repertoires of about 670 subjects and linked those repertoires to cytomegalovirus serostatus. The genetic ancestry cluster associated with self-reported Caucasian donors included approximately 85% of the roughly 400 genotyped donors. A later genetic analysis took genome-wide SNP genotypes for about 55% of the roughly 700 donors and used that subset as a discovery cohort. Every repertoire in the discovery cohort had been generated on one and the same sequencing platform. Across around 400 genotyped donors of the cohort, an average of roughly 200,000 unique TCR beta nucleotide sequences per donor were sequenced, and approximately 17% of those sequences were non-productive. The research as a whole found: Strong co-occurrence of HLA alleles, especially DR and DQ, made assigning TCR associations to individual alleles difficult. V-gene and J-gene trimming of TCR beta chains was associated with a missense DCLRE1C variant in a later genetic analysis, and the association was replicated in an independent cohort. In a later analysis, TCR association rates were found to vary across HLA loci, with the most associated TCRs seen for DRB1 alleles and the fewest for HLA-C alleles. A group of highly shared sequence variants was considered likely to be a technical artifact of the sequencing pipeline. The only immune exposure information available for the cohort was CMV serostatus. About 15 rarely observed V segments, including chromosome 9 orphons, were excluded from the earlier analysis of several hundred of the donors because counts were too low. The study listed approximately 150 TCR beta chains as associated with cytomegalovirus. Compared with the roughly 670-donor mean, donors in an Asian-associated ancestry cluster had fewer N-insertions in productive TCRs, according to a later genetic analysis. Because some donors lacked HLA typing at each locus, the association tests relied only on the typed subset. The presence/absence analyses assumed that sequencing depth was roughly uniform across donors, and that assumption may not be true. According to the authors, the approach could potentially be generalized to other disease states and immunological phenotypes. Compared with equally common non-associated chains, HLA-associated TCR beta chains in a later analysis were more clonally expanded and had lower generation probabilities. In a later analysis, several top co-occurrence clusters were reported to appear linked to parvovirus B19, influenza, CMV and Epstein-Barr virus. A later analysis found that most CMV-associated TCR beta chains appeared HLA-restricted, with HLA associations seemingly driven largely by CMV exposure. A few of the identified cytomegalovirus-associated TCR beta chains were confirmed in vitro to be specific for cytomegalovirus antigens. Only TCR beta chains were sequenced in this cohort, and the absence of alpha or paired-chain data limited detectable features. The 87-base-pair reads could not distinguish some IMGT-functional V segments, including TRBV6-2 and TRBV6-3, so those segments were excluded. The classifier was reported to diagnose cytomegalovirus status with high specificity and sensitivity in both the original and validation cohorts. A further reported finding was that TCR beta sequences accurately predicted the HLA-A and HLA-B alleles for most subjects in the first cohort. While some public TCRs were present in many individuals, most TCR sequences turned up only very rarely across donors. A later analysis associated 15,000 to 20,000 TCR beta sequences with specific HLA alleles at a false discovery rate of 0.05. An earlier analysis of some 560 of the donors showed that most TCR beta V segments appeared in productive rearrangements either about 87% or about 30% of the time, which broadly matched IMGT annotations. Linkage disequilibrium might explain the correlated functional status among segregating V segments, but an unknown experimental factor could not be ruled out.

On this clone itself: Its target antigen remains unknown. Base qualities were left out, and no much larger clone turns up one base away.

Measured from the cysteine to the phenylalanine, the CDR3 is 21 residues long. CDR3 DNA is the only sequence kept; it has 63 bases, read in frame from the first base. The cohort consisted of some 670 healthy bone marrow donors. At the time of sampling, all cohort members were nominally healthy, though unrecorded immune exposures were likely present. The donor tested CMV seropositive, placing the donor among the 250 to 350 seropositive members of the cohort. Each donor provided a peripheral blood sample, and peripheral blood mononuclear cells were used for TCR beta sequencing. The Qiagen DNeasy Blood Extraction Kit was used to extract genomic DNA from the blood cell samples. The protocol used for the library was the immunoSEQ multiplex PCR assay. For the multiplex PCR, a mixture combining 60 forward primers for TCR Vbeta segments and 13 reverse primers for TCR Jbeta segments was used. Amplification of the CDR3 region of rearranged TCR beta genes was performed with a multiplex PCR assay on genomic DNA. The Illumina HiSeq System was used to sequence the amplified TCR beta libraries as 87-base-pair reads. Under the source paper's analysis protocol: A later analysis counted about 80 million unique TCR beta chains across the 700 or so repertoires, and roughly 9.9 million of these chains were shared by at least two donors. Raw reads were error-corrected and collapsed into unique sequences with a nearest-neighbor algorithm that merged closely related sequences to remove PCR and sequencing errors. Alignment of CDR3 sequences to IMGT reference sequences was used to assign V, D and J gene segments. For a sequence to be retained, a match of at least six nucleotides was required to both a V gene segment and a J gene segment. Rearrangements were classified as productive when the CDR3 lacked stop codons and remained in frame with V and J, and all other rearrangements were classified as non-productive. Following IMGT convention, CDR3 was defined as the stretch from the second conserved V-encoded cysteine up to the conserved J-encoded phenylalanine. The earlier analysis of approximately 590 of the donors excluded any sequence lacking an unambiguous match to a single V gene segment. In an earlier analysis of approximately 590 of the donors, V segments were called functional above 56.7% productive rearrangements and were called segregating when the between-donor standard deviation exceeded 5%. To diagnose cytomegalovirus status from the catalog of TCR beta chain sequences, a statistical classification framework was built. In a later analysis, V and J genes were assigned by comparing TCR nucleotide sequences against IMGT/GENE-DB human TR gene sequences. The TCRdist pipeline was used in a later analysis to assign CDR3 sequences and most-parsimonious VDJ recombination scenarios. In a later analysis, each TCR beta chain was defined by its CDR3 amino acid sequence together with its V-gene family, and reads lacking a unique V-gene family were excluded. In a later analysis, 450 to 600 highly shared, low-generation-probability nucleotide sequences were removed to address suspected cross-contamination and a sequencing artifact. A later analysis calculated a clonal expansion index for each public chain from normalized within-repertoire ranks of inferred template counts. Generation probabilities in a later analysis came from a VDJ recombination model fitted to out-of-frame rearrangements, and those results were checked against IGoR. In a later analysis, hypergeometric tests were used to score TCR-TCR, TCR-HLA and TCR-CMV co-occurrence, with a repertoire-size bias correction applied to TCR pairs. A later analysis estimated false discovery rates by permuting HLA or CMV assignments 20 times. In a later analysis, co-occurring TCRs were grouped with DBSCAN, and TCRdist sequence similarity was added when clustering was performed within HLA-allele-positive subsets. Repertoires with fewer than 30,000 or more than 120,000 public chains were left out of co-occurrence clustering, as were about 5 repertoires with anomalous nucleotide sharing. TCRdb mirrors the immuneACCESS table, restricted to in-frame sequences. Some clones are absent from its copies; in checked studies, under half trace to an unresolved V gene, and the reason for the others is unknown. V and J calls and clone size are as listed in that table; D and trimming were resolved from the DNA. Counted in this sample were approximately 180,000 clones; under 80% of them appeared once. Less than 15% of the sample is held by the ten biggest clonotypes.

The clonotype originates from a woman between 50 and 59 years old in good health and CMV-seropositive. This chain joins TRBV21-1 to TRBJ1-5; the D call in the table, TRBD1, was not verified against the DNA. TRBV21-1 is a listed pseudogene. The sequencing input was PBMCs. The CDR3 loop reads CASSLVRINDRGRGSNQPQHF. In nucleotides, the sequence is TGTGCCAGCAGCCTAGTTCGAATTAACGACAGGGGGCGAGGAAGCAATCAGCCCCAGCATTTT.